The 26 T cell receptor beta chains in this list originate from one sample, sequenced in a study of blood T cell repertoires in COVID-19. Assay: immunoSEQ multiplex PCR; the TCRdb copy retains only in-frame clones and omits some. The sample carries 310,000 or so clones, roughly 86% recorded once. Sequencing was performed on peripheral blood. Receptors were obtained from a man aged 70 or older with acute or convalescent COVID-19.

CDR3 sequence: CASSLDPAVGYGYTF. As DNA, the CDR3 is TGTGCCAGCAGCTTGGATCCTGCGGTCGGGTATGGCTACACCTTC. The chain recombines TRBV5-6 with TRBJ1-2, with D unresolved. Per germline, CDR1 SGHDT and CDR2 YYEEEE. The CDR3 has 15 residues. The germline V and J ends were trimmed by 0 bases and 5 bases, with 14 bases remaining between them.

This chain uses TRBV27 with TRBJ1-1; maybe TRBD1 (5 bases). The length of the CDR3 is 14 residues. CDR1 and CDR2 (germline): MNHEY, SMNVEV (reference sequence). Between the trimmed V and J ends, which lost 6 bases and 6 bases, there was a span of 17 bases. The CDR3 DNA follows: TGTGCCAGCAGCTGGGTTCAGGGTACCGCTGAAGCTTTCTTT. This encodes CASSWVQGTAEAFF.

The CDR3 spells CASTLRWGGSNEKLFF. The DNA of the CDR3 is TGTGCCAGCACCCTAAGGTGGGGGGGGTCTAATGAAAAACTGTTTTTT. The chain employs TRBV11-2 and TRBJ1-4; TRBD1 might be the D (5 bases). V dropped 7 bases and J dropped 3 bases, with 18 bases sitting between them. The CDR3 spans 16 residues. Germline V gene data show CDR1 as SGHAT and CDR2 as FQNNGV.

The chain uses TRBV6-6 and TRBJ2-5; D gene unclear. Germline values: CDR1 MNHNY, CDR2 SVGAGI (reference sequence). The CDR3 consists of 12 residues. Deletions cut 6 bases from V and 5 bases from J, with 10 bases between. The CDR3 reads CASSPGPETQYF. CDR3 DNA: TGTGCCAGCAGCCCCGGTCCCGAGACCCAGTACTTC.

The rearrangement uses TRBV7-2 and TRBJ1-5, with D perhaps matching TRBD1 (5 bases). Germline loops: CDR1 SGHTA, CDR2 FQGNSA. V lost 1 base and J lost 7, with 14 bases in between. There are 15 residues in the CDR3. The CDR3 spells CASSLGVREGQPQHF. In nucleotides, the CDR3 is TGTGCCAGCAGCTTAGGGGTCAGGGAAGGGCAGCCCCAGCATTTT. The full variable domain, rest sourced from reference TRBV7-2 and TRBJ1-5, is GAGVSQSPSNKVTEKGKDVELRCDPISGHTALYWYRQSLGQGLEFLIYFQGNSAPDKSGLPSDRFSAERTGGSVSTLTIQRTQQEDSAVYLCASSLGVREGQPQHFGDGTRLSIL.

This rearrangement joins TRBV27 to TRBJ1-2, with 10 nucleotides matching TRBD1. V trimming: 4 bases; J trimming: 4 bases; junction bases outside the gene matches: 6. Germline CDR1 reads MNHEY; CDR2 reads SMNVEV (reference sequence). The length of the CDR3 is 15 residues. The DNA of the CDR3 is TGTGCCAGCAGTTCGGGACAGGGGTACGGCTATGGCTACACCTTC. Residues: CASSSGQGYGYGYTF.

The chain uses TRBV5-1 and TRBJ1-1; 8 nucleotides align to TRBD1. The CDR3 has 14 amino acids. V was pared by 4 bases and J by 1 base, with 3 bases of the junction left unmatched. In germline, CDR1 is SGHRS, CDR2 YFSETQ. The CDR3 spells CASSGGTGNTEAFF. In DNA, the CDR3 is TGCGCCAGCAGCGGCGGGACAGGGAACACTGAAGCTTTCTTT. Full variable domain (missing parts from reference TRBV5-1 and TRBJ1-1): KAGVTQTPRYLIKTRGQQVTLSCSPISGHRSVSWYQQTPGQGLQFLFEYFSETQRNKGNFPGRFSGRQFSNSRSEMNVSTLELGDSALYLCASSGGTGNTEAFFGQGTRLTVV.

CDR3 DNA sequence: TGTGCCTGGAGTCCTACTCTATTACAAGAGACCCAGTACTTC. Its protein is CAWSPTLLQETQYF. The rearrangement links TRBV30 to TRBJ2-5; D unresolved. Trimming took 2 bases from V and 2 from J, leaving 12 bases between them. Germline V gene data show CDR1 as GTSNPN and CDR2 as SVGIG (reference sequence). The CDR3 is 14 residues long.

The CDR3 DNA sequence: TGTGCCAGCAGCTGGCGACAGGGGCCCTACGAGCAGTACTTC. Translated, it gives CASSWRQGPYEQYF. The V gene is TRBV7-2, the J gene TRBJ2-7; TRBD1 matches 8 bases. Germline V gene lookup returns CDR1 SGHTA and CDR2 FQGNSA. The CDR3 length is 14 residues. Unmatched junction bases numbered 4, after V lost 4 bases and J lost 2 bases.

The rearrangement links TRBV6-5 to TRBJ2-7, with 11 bases identical to TRBD2. Germline V gene data show CDR1 as MNHEY and CDR2 as SVGAGI. This CDR3 spans 15 amino acids. V was pared by 4 bases and J by 4 bases, with 6 bases of the junction left unmatched. The CDR3 sequence is CASSSSGGNNYEQYF. The CDR3 bases are TGTGCCAGCAGTTCTAGCGGGGGGAACAATTACGAGCAGTACTTC.

This clone has a handful of counts. The same CDR3 is also encoded by other DNA sequences in this sample. The genes are TRBV12-3 or TRBV12-4 and TRBJ1-1; 8 nucleotides match TRBD1. With 5 bases clipped from V and 6 bases from J, the junction kept 5 bases outside the gene matches. The CDR3 has 13 amino acids. The CDR3 spells CASSLTGGSEAFF. The CDR3 region has the DNA TGTGCCAGCAGTCTCACAGGGGGGTCTGAAGCTTTCTTT.

The chain combines TRBV24-1 with TRBJ1-2, with a tentative D call TRBD1 (5 bases). The CDR3 loop spans 13 amino acids. Germline V CDR1 and CDR2: KGHDR, SFDVKD. Trimming left V 0 bases short and J 8 bases short, with 9 bases between. CDR3 residues: CATSDLDGGGYTF. The DNA for the CDR3 is TGTGCCACCAGTGATTTGGATGGGGGGGGCTACACCTTC.

As DNA, the CDR3 is TGTGCCAGCAGCCAGATGACAGGGGCCAATCAGCCCCAGCATTTT. Translation gives CASSQMTGANQPQHF. The J gene is TRBJ1-5, the V gene TRBV7-2; 8 nucleotides align to TRBD1. CDR3 size: 15 residues. Germline assignment: CDR1 SGHTA and CDR2 FQGNSA. The V segment lost 5 bases and the J segment 3 bases; nucleotides outside the gene matches: 6. The full variable domain, with the rest looked up from reference TRBV7-2 and TRBJ1-5, is GAGVSQSPSNKVTEKGKDVELRCDPISGHTALYWYRQSLGQGLEFLIYFQGNSAPDKSGLPSDRFSAERTGGSVSTLTIQRTQQEDSAVYLCASSQMTGANQPQHFGDGTRLSIL.

V usage is TRBV4-3 and J usage is TRBJ2-1, with 10 bases aligning to TRBD2. Per germline, CDR1 LGHNA and CDR2 YSLEER. The J segment lost 8 bases and the V segment lost 0 bases, leaving 7 bases of the junction unmatched. The CDR3 has 16 residues. CDR3 nucleotides: TGCGCCAGCAGCCAAGATTTGAGCGGGGGGGCTGATGAGCAGTTCTTC. Encoded protein: CASSQDLSGGADEQFF.

This chain joins TRBV6-5 and TRBJ2-7; 10 bases map to TRBD2. The CDR3 is 15 residues long. V lost 5 bases, J lost 2 bases, and 6 bases stayed unmatched. Germline V CDR1 and CDR2: MNHEY, SVGAGI. The CDR3 reads CASSKLAGLTYEQYF. CDR3 in DNA: TGTGCCAGCAGTAAACTAGCGGGGCTCACCTACGAGCAGTACTTC.

V is TRBV5-8 and J is TRBJ2-1; 7 bases map to TRBD1. Germline trimming cut 4 bases from V and 7 bases from J; bases unmatched to any gene: 8. Germline-derived CDR1 and CDR2 are SGHTS and YDEGEE. CDR3 length: 14 amino acids. CDR3 bases: TGTGCCAGCAGCCCAAGGACAGGAGGTAATGAGCAGTTCTTC. It specifies CASSPRTGGNEQFF.

The rearrangement uses TRBV6-2 or TRBV6-3 and TRBJ1-2, with 12 bases lining up with TRBD1. The germline CDR1 and CDR2 sequences are MNHEY and SVGEGT. J lost 6 bases, V lost 2 bases, and 7 bases had no gene match. CDR3 size: 16 residues. CDR3: CASSYRDRGREDGYTF. CDR3 bases: TGTGCCAGCAGTTACCGGGACAGGGGGCGCGAAGATGGCTACACCTTC.

This clone was seen a single time. This chain uses TRBV6-5 with TRBJ2-1; 7 bases line up with TRBD2. This CDR3 is built from 15 residues. Germline trimming cut 6 bases from V and 8 bases from J; bases unmatched to any gene: 13. The germline gives CDR1 MNHEY, CDR2 SVGAGI. CDR3 coding DNA: TGTGCCAGCAGGACGACCACTAGCGTATCGCATGAGCAGTTCTTC. Translated: CASRTTTSVSHEQFF.

The chain joins TRBV5-1 to TRBJ2-5; 13 nucleotides line up with TRBD2. The germline V gene has CDR1 SGHRS and CDR2 YFSETQ. With V trimmed by 4 bases and J by 1 base, 1 base remained unmatched. The CDR3 consists of 15 residues. CDR3 sequence reads: CASSGTSGIQETQYF. CDR3 bases: TGCGCCAGCAGCGGGACTAGCGGGATCCAAGAGACCCAGTACTTC.

This sequence joins TRBV14 and TRBJ2-3; TRBD2 matches at 7 bases. V was pared by 4 bases and J by 8 bases, with 0 bases of the junction left unmatched. This CDR3 region has 11 residues. Germline V gene data show CDR1 as SGHDN and CDR2 as FVKESK. The CDR3 sequence: CASSPGGTQYF. The CDR3, as DNA: TGTGCCAGCAGCCCGGGGGGTACGCAGTATTTT. Combining the CDR3 with reference TRBV14 and TRBJ2-3 gives the whole variable domain EAGVTQFPSHSVIEKGQTVTLRCDPISGHDNLYWYRRVMGKEIKFLLHFVKESKQDESGMPNNRFLAERTGGTYSTLKVQPAELEDSGVYFCASSPGGTQYFGPGTRLTVL.

The chain is built from TRBV7-2 and TRBJ2-5, with TRBD2 identical over 12 bases. The germline V gene encodes CDR1 SGHTA and CDR2 FQGNSA. V lost 5 bases, J lost 6 bases, and 13 bases stayed unmatched. The CDR3 runs 17 residues. This CDR3 reads CASSVGVLAGGPQTQYF. The CDR3 bases are TGTGCCAGCAGCGTCGGGGTTCTAGCGGGAGGGCCCCAGACCCAGTACTTC.

The chain links TRBV29-1 to TRBJ2-3; possible D gene TRBD2, 6 bases. Germline V gene data show CDR1 as SQVTM and CDR2 as ANQGSEA. Trimming stripped 6 bases from V and 2 bases from J, with 15 bases between. The CDR3 consists of 14 residues. The CDR3 nucleotides are TGCAGCGTCACCGGGCGGGGACCCACAGATACGCAGTATTTT. This codes for CSVTGRGPTDTQYF.

The rearrangement uses TRBV5-4 and TRBJ2-1; possible D gene TRBD1, 6 bases. Trimming stripped 6 bases from V and 0 bases from J, with 16 bases between. This CDR3 has 16 residues. Looked up from germline, CDR1 is SGHNT and CDR2 is YYREEE (reference sequence). CDR3 protein: CASKRGGRISYNEQFF. The CDR3, as DNA: TGTGCCAGCAAAAGAGGGGGACGGATCTCCTACAATGAGCAGTTCTTC.

This clone was detected only once. The chain is built from TRBV6-5 and TRBJ2-7, with D possibly matching TRBD1 (6 bases). The CDR3 length is 16 residues. Trimming pared 6 bases from V and 5 bases from J, leaving 23 bases between. CDR1 is MNHEY and CDR2 is SVGAGI in the germline V gene. This CDR3 is CASSYRGQSLTDEQYF. The CDR3 nucleotides are TGTGCCAGCAGCTACCGAGGACAGAGTCTTACCGACGAGCAGTACTTC.

The gene calls are TRBV6-6 and TRBJ2-3; perhaps D is TRBD1 or TRBD2 (5 bases each). CDR1 and CDR2 from the germline V gene are MNHNY and SVGAGI (reference sequence). Trimming removed 5 bases from V and 1 base from J, with 13 bases in between. The CDR3 has 15 amino acids. The CDR3 DNA reads as TGTGCCAGCAGTCCATCGGGGCGGCGCACAGATACGCAGTATTTT. It encodes CASSPSGRRTDTQYF.

The chain links TRBV7-8 to TRBJ2-7; possible D gene TRBD1, 6 bases. V lost 5 bases, J lost 2 bases, and 10 bases lay in between. The CDR3 is made up of 13 amino acids. Germline loops: CDR1 SGHVS, CDR2 FQNEAQ. The CDR3 here is CASSQDRPYEQYF. The CDR3 region has the DNA TGTGCCAGCAGCCAGGACAGACCCTACGAGCAGTACTTC.